This paragraph covers one T cell receptor beta chain sequence. The lymph nodes were axillary draining lymph nodes from breast cancer patients. These data originate in a study of breast tumors, draining lymph nodes, adjacent tissues. MiXCR was run by TCRdb on the multiplex PCR reads, yielding one entry per CDR3 protein. Of about 100,000 distinct CDR3 sequences in the sample, approximately 22% were seen once. The clonotype originates from a female donor with breast cancer. Some clones in this sample may be carry-over from other donors' samples. Sample: axillary lymph node tissue.

The CDR3 protein is CASTTVGGQGLFYGYTF. DNA for the CDR3: TGTGCCAGCACCACTGTCGGGGGGCAGGGTCTGTTCTATGGCTACACCTTC. The chain carries TRBV28 and TRBJ1-2; TRBD1 is a possible D gene (6 bases). Germline CDR1 and CDR2: MDHEN and SYDVKM. The V end lost 7 bases, the J end lost 4 bases, and 25 bases lay between the germline ends. The CDR3 contains 17 residues.